A selection of T cell receptor beta chains follows, all from one sample in a study of CD8 T cells in ankylosing spondylitis. Via MiXCR, TCRdb re-called the 5' RACE reads, giving one row per CDR3 protein. The profile shows 300,000 to 350,000 distinct CDR3 sequences, less than 25% of them singletons. Sequenced material: blood, either unsorted or a sorted T cell fraction (not recorded which). The receptors shown here come from a female donor with ankylosing spondylitis or in good health (not recorded which). The conserved cysteine and the conserved F or W are not part of the CDR3 here.

j_call: TRBJ2-1
v_call: TRBV7-2
cdr3_aa: ASSLEGGSHNEQF

j_call: TRBJ2-5
v_call: TRBV7-3
cdr3_aa: ASSPGLAGGSETQY

j_call: TRBJ1-4
v_call: TRBV15
cdr3_aa: ATSRAKQGAEKLF

j_call: TRBJ2-2
v_call: TRBV15
cdr3_aa: ATSRTYRVANTGELF

j_call: TRBJ1-2
v_call: TRBV20-1
cdr3_aa: SAGDSNYGYT

j_call: TRBJ2-7
v_call: TRBV10-3
cdr3_aa: AISEGWTSGYEQY

j_call: TRBJ2-2
v_call: TRBV25-1
cdr3_aa: ASSESRGVGTGELF

j_call: TRBJ2-1
v_call: TRBV15
cdr3_aa: AISSGRGNEQF

j_call: TRBJ2-7
v_call: TRBV29-1
cdr3_aa: SALGSGTTYEQY

j_call: TRBJ1-5
v_call: TRBV6-5
cdr3_aa: ASSYSNARGDDQPQH

j_call: TRBJ2-5
v_call: TRBV20-1
cdr3_aa: SARGGQETQY

j_call: TRBJ2-1
v_call: TRBV5-1
cdr3_aa: ASSLVSGPNEQF

j_call: TRBJ2-3
v_call: TRBV12-3/TRBV12-4
cdr3_aa: ASSLDRVDTDTQY

j_call: TRBJ2-7
v_call: TRBV20-1
cdr3_aa: SARPTSGVYPY

j_call: TRBJ1-6
v_call: TRBV7-9
cdr3_aa: ARIQGPYNSPLH

j_call: TRBJ1-2
v_call: TRBV7-2
cdr3_aa: ASSLVGQGYGYT

j_call: TRBJ1-1
v_call: TRBV21-1
cdr3_aa: ASSKVKTGAF

j_call: TRBJ2-7
v_call: TRBV7-9
cdr3_aa: ASSSERERGYEQY

j_call: TRBJ2-5
v_call: TRBV30
cdr3_aa: AWRVRPAQETQY

j_call: TRBJ1-1
v_call: TRBV20-1
cdr3_aa: SAPPRGVMGAEAF

j_call: TRBJ2-2
v_call: TRBV20-1
cdr3_aa: SARGGGPNTGELF

j_call: TRBJ1-5
v_call: TRBV28
cdr3_aa: ASSRNQPQH

j_call: TRBJ2-1
v_call: TRBV12-3/TRBV12-4
cdr3_aa: ASSSTGGLYNEQF

j_call: TRBJ2-2
v_call: TRBV7-3
cdr3_aa: ASGLAGPTGELF

j_call: TRBJ2-7
v_call: TRBV4-3
cdr3_aa: ASSQLAGVTYEQY

j_call: TRBJ2-3
v_call: TRBV20-1
cdr3_aa: SALQRETTSTDTQY

j_call: TRBJ2-5
v_call: TRBV11-2
cdr3_aa: ASSKSGRKQETQY

j_call: TRBJ1-5
v_call: TRBV20-1
cdr3_aa: SASHPGQGAGDRH

j_call: TRBJ2-1
v_call: TRBV24-1
cdr3_aa: ATSDGRRVYNEQF

j_call: TRBJ2-7
v_call: TRBV6-6
cdr3_aa: ASRSNYEQY

j_call: TRBJ2-7
v_call: TRBV12-3/TRBV12-4
cdr3_aa: ASSWERREQY

j_call: TRBJ2-1
v_call: TRBV2
cdr3_aa: ASSGDRPNNEQF

j_call: TRBJ1-2
v_call: TRBV20-1
cdr3_aa: SARRGGDYT

j_call: TRBJ1-5
v_call: TRBV6-1
cdr3_aa: ASSDFGQTNQPQH

j_call: TRBJ2-1
v_call: TRBV25-1
cdr3_aa: ASSEGRDFNEQF

j_call: TRBJ2-3
v_call: TRBV25-1
cdr3_aa: ASSGRDRGGTQY

j_call: TRBJ2-7
v_call: TRBV20-1
cdr3_aa: SPEQSSYEQY

j_call: TRBJ2-6
v_call: TRBV29-1
cdr3_aa: SVEARVVGSGANVLT

j_call: TRBJ1-1
v_call: TRBV3-1
cdr3_aa: ASSQVDRALTEAF

j_call: TRBJ1-2
v_call: TRBV6-2/TRBV6-3
cdr3_aa: ASRVAGGTGGYT

j_call: TRBJ1-4
v_call: TRBV4-3
cdr3_aa: ASSQDLPGNEKLF

j_call: TRBJ2-1
v_call: TRBV7-2
cdr3_aa: ASSLAMSGYNEQF

j_call: TRBJ2-7
v_call: TRBV6-6
cdr3_aa: ASSQTLYEQY

j_call: TRBJ2-7
v_call: TRBV6-2/TRBV6-3
cdr3_aa: ASSRGPAYEQY

j_call: TRBJ1-3
v_call: TRBV5-1
cdr3_aa: ASSLEDGSSGNTIY

j_call: TRBJ1-2
v_call: TRBV7-8
cdr3_aa: ASSQTQGAQTSYGYT

j_call: TRBJ1-1
v_call: TRBV4-3
cdr3_aa: ASSHGQGNTEAF

j_call: TRBJ2-7
v_call: TRBV7-8
cdr3_aa: ASSLAPTGEQY

j_call: TRBJ2-7
v_call: TRBV20-1
cdr3_aa: SAPSPPGVTTSYEQY

j_call: TRBJ2-5
v_call: TRBV20-1
cdr3_aa: SARAGVETQY

j_call: TRBJ2-3
v_call: TRBV20-1
cdr3_aa: SASRLVVSTDTQY

j_call: TRBJ2-7
v_call: TRBV10-3
cdr3_aa: AISPSYEQY

j_call: TRBJ1-1
v_call: TRBV29-1
cdr3_aa: SVSDRRGSEAF

j_call: TRBJ2-1
v_call: TRBV7-8
cdr3_aa: ASSLVGRRGNEQF

j_call: TRBJ2-1
v_call: TRBV6-1
cdr3_aa: ASSAPGVWNEQF

j_call: TRBJ2-2
v_call: TRBV7-2
cdr3_aa: ASSLWRYTGELF

j_call: TRBJ1-3
v_call: TRBV6-5
cdr3_aa: ASSWAAGSVGGNTIY